What follows are 30 T cell receptor beta chains derived from one specimen sequenced in a study of cytomegalovirus exposure and HLA in healthy donors. Researchers ran the PCR with 60 Vbeta and 13 Jbeta primers. The repertoire was sequenced with immunoSEQ multiplex PCR; TCRdb's copy has only in-frame clones and lacks some. The table has over 100,000 clones, more than 75% seen once. Material: PBMCs. Every receptor here comes from a woman aged 40-49 years in good health and CMV-seronegative.

The chain combines TRBV19 with TRBJ2-7; TRBD1 agrees at 10 bases. The CDR3 length is 15 residues. Germline loops: CDR1 LNHDA, CDR2 SQIVND (reference sequence). Trimming took 3 bases from V and 5 from J; bases not matched to a gene: 7. CDR3 loop: CASSMGQGILHEQYF. The CDR3 DNA follows: TGTGCCAGTAGTATGGGACAGGGGATCCTCCACGAGCAGTACTTC.

The chain has TRBV6-1 and TRBJ2-7; 8 nucleotides match TRBD1. V lost 3 bases and J lost 8; bases outside the gene matches: 6. CDR3 length: 13 residues. The germline CDR1 and CDR2 sequences are MNHNS and SASEGT. In DNA, the CDR3 is TGTGCCAGCAGTGAGGCTTCAGGGGGCAAGCAGTACTTC. Its translation is CASSEASGGKQYF.

V gene TRBV7-2 combines with J gene TRBJ1-5, with D unclear. The CDR3 spans 14 residues. Looked up from germline, CDR1 is SGHTA and CDR2 is FQGNSA. Trimming removed 4 bases from V and 8 bases from J, with 15 bases in between. CDR3 sequence: CASSSASGGKPQHF. The CDR3 bases are TGTGCCAGCAGCTCTGCCTCGGGCGGGAAGCCCCAGCATTTT. The complete variable domain, with remaining parts taken from reference TRBV7-2 and TRBJ1-5, reads GAGVSQSPSNKVTEKGKDVELRCDPISGHTALYWYRQSLGQGLEFLIYFQGNSAPDKSGLPSDRFSAERTGGSVSTLTIQRTQQEDSAVYLCASSSASGGKPQHFGDGTRLSIL.

The chain joins TRBV5-8 to TRBJ2-1; weak D call: TRBD1 (5 bases). The germline V gene encodes CDR1 SGHTS and CDR2 YDEGEE. The length of the CDR3 is 16 residues. V lost 0 bases and J lost 0, with 10 bases in between. As DNA, the CDR3 is TGTGCCAGCAGCTTGGAGGGGATTAGCTCCTACAATGAGCAGTTCTTC. Encoded protein: CASSLEGISSYNEQFF.

The rearrangement links TRBV7-2 to TRBJ2-7; 7 bases fit TRBD2. CDR3 length: 14 residues. In germline, CDR1 is SGHTA, CDR2 FQGNSA. V shed 5 bases and J 5 bases; nucleotides not matched to a gene: 9. The CDR3 DNA reads TGTGCCAGCAGCCCCAATGCGGGAGCGAACGAGCAGTACTTC. Translated, it gives CASSPNAGANEQYF.

The rearrangement links TRBV11-2 to TRBJ2-3; D is unclear. V lost 5 bases and J 6 bases, leaving 15 bases between the germline ends. Germline CDR1 reads SGHAT; CDR2 reads FQNNGV. The CDR3 consists of 14 residues. CDR3 residues: CASSPQVEDDTQYF. The CDR3 bases are TGTGCCAGCAGCCCACAAGTTGAGGATGATACGCAGTATTTT.

This clone was recorded once. The V gene is TRBV7-6, the J gene TRBJ1-1; D may be TRBD1 (5 bases). The V gene lost 7 bases and the J gene lost 3 bases, with 15 bases spanning the gap. From germline, CDR1 is SGHVS and CDR2 FNYEAQ. This CDR3 is 14 amino acids long. As DNA, the CDR3 is TGTGCCAGCACCCTGACAGATGGGGACACTGAAGCTTTCTTT. Protein sequence: CASTLTDGDTEAFF.

The V gene is TRBV29-1, the J gene TRBJ2-1, with 8 bases that match TRBD2. Germline V CDR1 and CDR2: SQVTM, ANQGSEA. Unmatched junction bases numbered 9, after V lost 2 bases and J lost 9 bases. The CDR3 consists of 14 residues. Written as DNA, the CDR3 is TGCAGCGTTGAATATCCGGGAGGGCCGGGTGAGCAGTTCTTC. Protein: CSVEYPGGPGEQFF.

This clone was found a few times. The V gene is TRBV28, the J gene TRBJ2-7, with D unclear. CDR1 and CDR2 from the germline V gene are MDHEN and SYDVKM. The CDR3 totals 13 residues. V was cut by 3 bases and J by 9 bases, with 15 bases left in between. CDR3 loop: CASSFTSLRGQYF. The CDR3 DNA is TGTGCCAGCAGTTTTACCTCCCTACGCGGGCAGTACTTC.

This chain joins TRBV18 and TRBJ2-1, with D hard to call. This CDR3 spans 15 amino acids. CDR1 and CDR2 from the germline V gene are KGHSH and LQKENI. With 3 bases removed from V and 0 bases from J, the gap between germline ends came to 9 bases. The CDR3 region has the DNA TGTGCCAGCTCACCGGCAGCTAGCTCCTACAATGAGCAGTTCTTC. Amino acids: CASSPAASSYNEQFF.

This chain links TRBV4-2 with TRBJ2-1, with 7 bases lining up with TRBD2. Germline CDR1 and CDR2: LGHNA and YNFKEQ. The V gene end was trimmed by 5 bases and the J gene end by 9 bases; junction bases not matched to a gene: 10. CDR3 size: 14 residues. CDR3 DNA sequence: TGTGCCAGCAGCGCCCGGGACTATGCGGGTGAGCAGTTCTTC. Protein product: CASSARDYAGEQFF.

This chain joins TRBV10-3 and TRBJ2-1; TRBD2 matches 10 bases. This CDR3 spans 17 amino acids. Germline V CDR1 and CDR2: ENHRY, SYGVKD. With 0 bases clipped from V and 4 bases from J, the junction kept 6 bases outside the gene matches. CDR3 sequence (DNA): TGTGCCATCAGTGAGTCGTCCGGACTAGCGGAATACAATGAGCAGTTCTTC. Translated, it gives CAISESSGLAEYNEQFF.

The chain is built from TRBV28 and TRBJ2-5; 7 bases align to TRBD2. CDR3 size: 15 residues. Per germline, CDR1 MDHEN and CDR2 SYDVKM. Trimming at V came to 3 bases and at J to 2 bases, leaving 6 bases not matched to a gene. CDR3 sequence reads: CASSFGGSRQETQYF. The CDR3 DNA reads TGTGCCAGCAGTTTTGGCGGGAGTCGGCAAGAGACCCAGTACTTC. Supplemented by reference TRBV28 and TRBJ2-5, the full variable domain reads DVKVTQSSRYLVKRTGEKVFLECVQDMDHENMFWYRQDPGLGLRLIYFSYDVKMKEKGDIPEGYSVSREKKERFSLILESASTNQTSMYLCASSFGGSRQETQYFGPGTRLLVL.

This sequence joins TRBV15 and TRBJ2-1, with 10 nucleotides matching TRBD2. Per the germline V gene, CDR1 is LNHNV and CDR2 is YYDKDF (reference sequence). The CDR3 is made up of 15 amino acids. The V gene end was trimmed by 6 bases and the J gene end by 3 bases; junction bases not matched to a gene: 5. The chain's CDR3 is CATRGAGGVYNEQFF. CDR3 DNA sequence: TGTGCCACCAGGGGAGCGGGAGGGGTCTACAATGAGCAGTTCTTC.

In this sample, this clone turned up once. The rearrangement links TRBV7-8 to TRBJ2-1; 8 nucleotides match TRBD2. Germline trimming cut 6 bases from V and 7 bases from J; bases unmatched to any gene: 8. Per germline, CDR1 SGHVS and CDR2 FQNEAQ. This CDR3 is 14 amino acids long. CDR3 nucleotides: TGTGCCAGCAGTCCCGGCGGACTAGCAAATGAGCAGTTCTTC. It codes for CASSPGGLANEQFF.

The gene calls are TRBV4-1 and TRBJ2-7, with 9 nucleotides matching TRBD2. Germline values: CDR1 MGHRA, CDR2 YSYEKL. J lost 1 base, V lost 6 bases, and 7 bases had no gene match. The CDR3 sequence is 15 residues long. CDR3 residues: CASSPPAGGSYEQYF. The DNA for the CDR3 is TGCGCCAGCAGTCCACCAGCGGGGGGTTCCTACGAGCAGTACTTC.

In its sample, this clone was seen a few times. This chain uses TRBV11-1 with TRBJ1-2; D gene uncertain. V shed 5 bases and J shed 2 bases, with 9 bases lying between them. The CDR3 loop spans 13 amino acids. Germline V lookup: CDR1 SGHAT, CDR2 FQDESV (reference sequence). Here the CDR3 reads CASSPDINYGYTF. CDR3 in DNA: TGTGCCAGCAGCCCAGACATAAACTATGGCTACACCTTC.

The sample holds one count of this clone. The chain joins TRBV18 to TRBJ1-3; D gene unclear. There are 16 residues in the CDR3. Germline V lookup: CDR1 KGHSH, CDR2 LQKENI. Trimming stripped 5 bases from V and 3 bases from J, with 17 bases between. The CDR3 here is CASSSPGREIGNTIYF. The CDR3 nucleotides are TGTGCCAGCTCAAGTCCCGGAAGGGAGATTGGAAACACCATATATTTT. Based on the CDR3 plus reference TRBV18 and TRBJ1-3, the full variable domain is NAGVMQNPRHLVRRRGQEARLRCSPMKGHSHVYWYRQLPEEGLKFMVYLQKENIIDESGMPKERFSAEFPKEGPSILRIQQVVRGDSAAYFCASSSPGREIGNTIYFGEGSWLTVV.

V is TRBV2 and J is TRBJ2-2; possible D gene TRBD1, 5 bases. The CDR3 sequence is 13 residues long. Trimming shortened V by 3 bases and J by 7 bases, and 9 bases separated the two germline ends. Germline V gene sequence: CDR1 SNHLY, CDR2 FYNNEI. The CDR3 DNA reads as TGTGCCAGCAGTGATAGGGGAAGCGGGGAGCTGTTTTTT. It yields the protein CASSDRGSGELFF.

The chain joins TRBV4-3 to TRBJ2-7; 7 bases agree with TRBD1. J gave up 4 bases and V 2 bases, and 5 bases lay outside the gene matches. In germline, CDR1 is LGHNA, CDR2 YSLEER. This CDR3 contains 14 residues. The CDR3 is CASSQMTGSYEQYF. Written as DNA, the CDR3 is TGCGCCAGCAGCCAAATGACAGGGTCGTACGAGCAGTACTTC.

This clone was counted only a few times. The genes are TRBV28 and TRBJ1-2, with unresolved D. V was clipped by 5 bases and J by 3 bases, with 13 bases between them. CDR1 is MDHEN and CDR2 is SYDVKM in the germline V gene. The CDR3 covers 14 residues. For the CDR3, the DNA is TGTGCCAGCAGTCCCTCACACGTCCACTATGGCTACACCTTC. Amino acid sequence: CASSPSHVHYGYTF.

The table lists this clone with a few counts. The rearrangement uses TRBV19 and TRBJ1-5, with 7 bases identical to TRBD1. With V trimmed by 7 bases and J by 5 bases, 8 bases remained unmatched. The length of the CDR3 is 14 residues. The germline CDR1 and CDR2 sequences are LNHDA and SQIVND (reference sequence). DNA of the CDR3: TGTGCCAGTAACGACAGGGCGAGGGATCAGCCCCAGCATTTT. This sequence encodes CASNDRARDQPQHF.

V gene TRBV14 combines with J gene TRBJ1-1, with TRBD1 matching over 7 bases. Germline values: CDR1 SGHDN, CDR2 FVKESK. The CDR3 totals 17 residues. J was trimmed by 1 base and V by 4 bases; bases with no gene match: 12. The CDR3 DNA reads TGTGCCAGCAGCCTTGGGGACAGCTCCGTCCCGAACACTGAAGCTTTCTTT. It encodes CASSLGDSSVPNTEAFF.

The chain employs TRBV5-4 and TRBJ2-1, with 8 bases identical to TRBD2. Trimming cost V 0 bases and J 1 base; bases outside gene matches: 3. This CDR3 is 16 amino acids long. CDR1 SGHNT and CDR2 YYREEE come from the germline V gene (reference sequence). The CDR3 region is CASSLEGTRSYNEQFF. The CDR3 nucleotides read TGTGCCAGCAGCTTGGAAGGGACTAGGTCCTACAATGAGCAGTTCTTC.

The J gene is TRBJ1-5, the V gene TRBV2; D remains ambiguous. The V gene's germline CDR1 is SNHLY and CDR2 FYNNEI. Trimming stripped 7 bases from V and 5 bases from J, with 12 bases between. CDR3 length: 13 amino acids. CDR3 in amino acids: CASIGRFDQPQHF. In nucleotides, the CDR3 is TGTGCCAGCATAGGGAGGTTCGATCAGCCCCAGCATTTT.

The gene calls are TRBV27 and TRBJ2-7; D is unclear. With 3 bases removed from V and 1 base from J, the gap between germline ends came to 13 bases. CDR3 length: 15 residues. In germline, CDR1 is MNHEY, CDR2 SMNVEV (reference sequence). The CDR3: CASSFGGYLSYEQYF. The DNA of the CDR3 is TGTGCCAGCAGTTTCGGCGGATATCTTTCCTACGAGCAGTACTTC.

The V gene is TRBV19, the J gene TRBJ2-3, with unresolved D. Germline CDR1 LNHDA, CDR2 SQIVND (reference sequence). Trimming removed 1 base at V and 8 bases at J, with 4 bases between. The CDR3 totals 11 residues. CDR3 in amino acids: CASSIGGTQYF. CDR3 DNA sequence: TGTGCCAGTAGTATAGGAGGTACGCAGTATTTT. Full variable domain (rest looked up from reference TRBV19 and TRBJ2-3): DGGITQSPKYLFRKEGQNVTLSCEQNLNHDAMYWYRQDPGQGLRLIYYSQIVNDFQKGDIAEGYSVSREKKESFPLTVTSAQKNPTAFYLCASSIGGTQYFGPGTRLTVL.

Only one count was recorded for this clone. This chain uses TRBV12-1 with TRBJ2-1; TRBD2, the table's D call, lacks a check against the DNA. TRBV12-1 is flagged as a pseudogene. CDR3 length: 15 amino acids. The CDR3 bases are TGTGCCAGCTCGTCCGGGACTAGCTTTTACAATGAGCAGTTCTTC. Translation: CASSSGTSFYNEQFF.

V and J are TRBV27 and TRBJ1-2; D might be TRBD1 (5 bases). CDR3 length: 15 residues. Trimming shortened V by 0 bases and J by 6 bases, and 14 bases separated the two germline ends. Germline values: CDR1 MNHEY, CDR2 SMNVEV (reference sequence). CDR3 sequence (DNA): TGTGCCAGCAGTTTATCTCGGGGGTCCCTCGATGGCTACACCTTC. Its protein is CASSLSRGSLDGYTF.

The rearrangement joins TRBV2 to TRBJ1-3, with unresolved D. The germline V gene has CDR1 SNHLY and CDR2 FYNNEI. The CDR3 runs to 12 residues. The ends were cut back, 6 bases at V and 5 bases at J, with 8 bases in the middle. The CDR3 DNA reads as TGTGCCAGCAGGGAGTTTAGAAACACCATATATTTT. It yields the protein CASREFRNTIYF.